The 28 T cell receptor beta chains presented below share a single source sample, sequenced in a study of cytomegalovirus exposure and HLA in healthy donors. PCR was performed using 60 Vbeta and 13 Jbeta primers. Clones were read by immunoSEQ multiplex PCR, and TCRdb kept only the in-frame ones, dropping some. The table includes 35,000 to 50,000 clones, about 80% detected once. Sequencing was carried out using PBMCs. These receptors all come from a man between 25 and 39 years old in good health and CMV-seronegative.

This chain links TRBV5-4 with TRBJ2-1, with 12 bases fitting TRBD2. CDR3 length equals 17 residues. Unmatched junction bases numbered 14, after V lost 4 bases and J lost 9 bases. The germline V gene encodes CDR1 SGHNT and CDR2 YYREEE (reference sequence). The chain's CDR3 is CASSQAELAGGPGEQFF. Here the CDR3 DNA reads TGTGCCAGCAGCCAAGCCGAACTAGCGGGAGGCCCCGGTGAGCAGTTCTTC.

The V call is TRBV19, the J call TRBJ2-5, with D perhaps matching TRBD1 (6 bases). Germline V gene sequence: CDR1 LNHDA, CDR2 SQIVND (reference sequence). V was clipped by 6 bases and J by 3 bases, with 14 bases between them. The CDR3 runs to 14 residues. The CDR3 here is CASSTNRDKETQYF. DNA of the CDR3: TGTGCCAGTAGCACTAACAGGGATAAAGAGACCCAGTACTTC.

This chain links TRBV28 with TRBJ2-7, with D perhaps TRBD1 (6 bases). This CDR3 is 14 amino acids long. The germline gives CDR1 MDHEN, CDR2 SYDVKM. Deletions cut 8 bases from V and 0 bases from J, with 14 bases between. In nucleotides, the CDR3 is TGTGCCAGCGGAACAGGGTCAAGCTCCTACGAGCAGTACTTC. This gives the protein CASGTGSSSYEQYF.

The gene calls are TRBV19 and TRBJ1-1, with D maybe TRBD1 (5 bases). CDR1 is LNHDA, CDR2 SQIVND, per germline (reference sequence). V was clipped by 5 bases and J by 4 bases, with 14 bases between them. The CDR3 runs to 14 residues. The CDR3 DNA is TGTGCCAGTAGTTTGAGACAGACTGGCACTGAAGCTTTCTTT. This gives the protein CASSLRQTGTEAFF.

The CDR3 DNA reads TGTGCCAGCAGCCAAGTTCTAGCGGGAAGTTTGACAGATACGCAGTATTTT. Translation: CASSQVLAGSLTDTQYF. The chain couples TRBV4-2 to TRBJ2-3; 9 nucleotides line up with TRBD2. V was pared by 1 base and J by 3 bases, with 8 bases of the junction left unmatched. Germline lookup yields CDR1 LGHNA and CDR2 YNFKEQ. The CDR3 loop spans 17 amino acids.

CDR3 in DNA: TGTGCCAGCGGGGGACTAGCGGACTACAATGAGCAGTTCTTC. It specifies CASGGLADYNEQFF. The rearrangement uses TRBV2 and TRBJ2-1, with 11 bases lining up with TRBD2. CDR1 is SNHLY, CDR2 FYNNEI, per germline. This CDR3 is built from 14 residues. V was clipped by 8 bases and J by 3 bases; unmatched bases: 3.

A few counts support this clone. The gene calls are TRBV7-3 and TRBJ1-6; D is unresolved. V dropped 5 bases and J dropped 9 bases, with 11 bases sitting between them. Germline CDR1 is SGHTA and CDR2 is FQGTGA. The CDR3 contains 13 residues. In DNA form, the CDR3 reads TGTGCCAGCAGCCGCGGAGAGGGTTCACCCCTCCACTTT. Protein sequence: CASSRGEGSPLHF.

The chain combines TRBV27 with TRBJ1-5; tentatively, D is TRBD1 (5 bases). The CDR3 has 14 residues. The V and J ends lost 10 bases and 1 base respectively, with 14 bases between them. The germline gives CDR1 MNHEY, CDR2 SMNVEV (reference sequence). CDR3 in amino acids: CATKPGLSNQPQHF. The DNA of the CDR3 is TGTGCCACCAAACCGGGACTGAGCAATCAGCCCCAGCATTTT.

The chain has TRBV7-2 and TRBJ2-7; 8 bases fit TRBD1. V lost 5 bases, J lost 6 bases, and 3 bases stayed unmatched. CDR3 size: 12 residues. The germline V gene encodes CDR1 SGHTA and CDR2 FQGNSA. This CDR3 is CASSPGQGEQYF. In nucleotides, the CDR3 is TGTGCCAGCAGCCCAGGACAGGGCGAGCAGTACTTC.

V and J are TRBV18 and TRBJ2-7; TRBD1 is a possible D gene (6 bases). Germline V gene data show CDR1 as KGHSH and CDR2 as LQKENI. The CDR3 runs 15 residues. V lost 4 bases and J 2 bases, leaving 15 bases between the germline ends. The DNA for the CDR3 is TGTGCCAGCTCACTAGACAGGCCCCGAACCTACGAGCAGTACTTC. It specifies CASSLDRPRTYEQYF.

This clone was counted only a few times. The chain employs TRBV11-2 and TRBJ2-1; TRBD2 matches 13 bases. Germline CDR1 is SGHAT and CDR2 is FQNNGV. Trimming removed 5 bases from V and 15 bases from J; junction bases left unmatched: 13. This CDR3 has 15 amino acids. The CDR3 DNA reads TGTGCCAGCAGCGTTACTAGCGGGAGGGCCCCATTTCGGTTCTTC. Protein product: CASSVTSGRAPFRFF.

This clone showed up just a few times. The chain is built from TRBV19 and TRBJ2-2, with 8 bases fitting TRBD1. J was trimmed by 4 bases and V by 5 bases; bases with no gene match: 3. The CDR3 is 14 residues long. CDR1 and CDR2 (germline): LNHDA, SQIVND (reference sequence). The CDR3 sequence: CASSRTGSTGELFF. In DNA, the CDR3 is TGTGCCAGTAGTCGGACAGGGAGCACCGGGGAGCTGTTTTTT.

The chain uses TRBV18 and TRBJ2-5; 9 positions agree with TRBD1. CDR1 and CDR2 from the germline V gene are KGHSH and LQKENI. V lost 5 bases and J lost 4; bases outside the gene matches: 14. The length of the CDR3 is 17 residues. CDR3 DNA: TGTGCCAGCTCATTATGGCGCGACAGGGGGTTTGGAGAGACCCAGTACTTC. The encoded protein is CASSLWRDRGFGETQYF.

Concerning this clone itself: The same CDR3 also results from other DNA sequences found in this sample. This rearrangement joins TRBV15 to TRBJ2-3, with 8 bases identical to TRBD2. The CDR3 has 15 residues. CDR1 LNHNV and CDR2 YYDKDF come from the germline V gene (reference sequence). After removal of 0 bases from V and 3 bases from J, the junction contained 2 bases not matched to a gene. The CDR3 loop reads CATSRDPSGTDTQYF. CDR3 coding DNA: TGTGCCACCAGCAGAGATCCTAGCGGGACAGATACGCAGTATTTT.

This rearrangement joins TRBV19 to TRBJ2-4, with TRBD1 matching over 12 bases. This CDR3 spans 16 amino acids. In germline, CDR1 is LNHDA, CDR2 SQIVND (reference sequence). J gave up 6 bases and V 5 bases, and 8 bases lay outside the gene matches. The CDR3, as DNA: TGTGCCAGTAGTCCTGGGACAGGGGGCTTTAGAAACATTCAGTACTTC. Its translation is CASSPGTGGFRNIQYF.

The CDR3 here is CASSFQGDQPQHF. CDR3 nucleotides: TGTGCCAGCAGCTTCCAGGGGGATCAGCCCCAGCATTTT. The chain has TRBV7-9 and TRBJ1-5; 7 bases map to TRBD1. Trimming at V came to 3 bases and at J to 5 bases, leaving 1 base not matched to a gene. The CDR3 is made up of 13 amino acids. Germline loops: CDR1 SEHNR, CDR2 FQNEAQ (reference sequence).

This clone appeared once. This chain links TRBV9 with TRBJ2-3; D remains unclear. Trimming removed 4 bases at V and 0 bases at J, with 9 bases between. CDR3 size: 14 residues. The germline V gene encodes CDR1 SGDLS and CDR2 YYNGEE. This chain's CDR3 is CASSKTQSTDTQYF. The CDR3 DNA sequence: TGTGCCAGCAGCAAGACTCAAAGCACAGATACGCAGTATTTT.

This clone was found a few times. This chain connects TRBV7-9 to TRBJ2-3; TRBD2 aligns across 14 bases. The V gene end was trimmed by 8 bases and the J gene end by 6 bases; junction bases not matched to a gene: 13. Germline V CDR1 and CDR2: SEHNR, FQNEAQ (reference sequence). The CDR3 loop spans 17 amino acids. The CDR3 DNA is TGTGCCAGCCAAGGCAGGGGACTAGCGGGAGTTCAGGATACGCAGTATTTT. Translating gives CASQGRGLAGVQDTQYF.

The chain links TRBV28 to TRBJ2-1, with a tentative D call TRBD2 (6 bases). The CDR3 is 14 residues long. Per the germline V gene, CDR1 is MDHEN and CDR2 is SYDVKM. The V and J ends lost 5 bases and 5 bases respectively, with 13 bases between them. Here the CDR3 reads CASSLRDFNNEQFF. In nucleotides, the CDR3 is TGTGCCAGCAGTCTCCGGGACTTTAACAATGAGCAGTTCTTC.

J is TRBJ1-2 and V is TRBV5-1; 10 positions agree with TRBD1. This CDR3 is built from 13 residues. In germline, CDR1 is SGHRS, CDR2 YFSETQ. The junction had 2 bases not matched to a gene; V was cut back by 6 bases and J by 3 bases. In DNA form, the CDR3 reads TGCGCCAGCACCGGACAGGGGGACTATGGCTACACCTTC. Translation gives CASTGQGDYGYTF. Variable domain in full (rest from reference TRBV5-1 and TRBJ1-2): KAGVTQTPRYLIKTRGQQVTLSCSPISGHRSVSWYQQTPGQGLQFLFEYFSETQRNKGNFPGRFSGRQFSNSRSEMNVSTLELGDSALYLCASTGQGDYGYTFGSGTRLTVV.

V usage is TRBV6-1 and J usage is TRBJ2-5, with 10 positions matching TRBD2. Germline V lookup: CDR1 MNHNS, CDR2 SASEGT. Trimming took 6 bases from V and 4 from J; bases not matched to a gene: 5. The CDR3 contains 14 residues. The CDR3 loop reads CASRLAGGRETQYF. CDR3 coding DNA: TGTGCCAGCAGGTTAGCGGGAGGTCGAGAGACCCAGTACTTC.

The gene calls are TRBV29-1 and TRBJ2-1; 10 bases line up with TRBD2. Trimming cost V 2 bases and J 0 bases; bases outside gene matches: 7. CDR3 length: 17 residues. Germline V lookup: CDR1 SQVTM, CDR2 ANQGSEA. The CDR3 loop reads CSVELAGAFYSYNEQFF. The DNA of the CDR3 is TGCAGCGTTGAACTAGCGGGAGCTTTTTACTCCTACAATGAGCAGTTCTTC.

V and J are TRBV2 and TRBJ2-1; D is perhaps TRBD1 (6 bases). With 6 bases removed from V and 9 bases from J, the gap between germline ends came to 15 bases. In germline, CDR1 is SNHLY, CDR2 FYNNEI. This CDR3 contains 13 residues. The CDR3 DNA follows: TGTGCCAGCAGAAAAGAAATAGGGGGTGAGCAGTTCTTC. Protein sequence: CASRKEIGGEQFF. Based on the CDR3 plus reference TRBV2 and TRBJ2-1, the full variable domain is EPEVTQTPSHQVTQMGQEVILRCVPISNHLYFYWYRQILGQKVEFLVSFYNNEISEKSEIFDDQFSVERPDGSNFTLKIRSTKLEDSAMYFCASRKEIGGEQFFGPGTRLTVL.

V usage is TRBV15 and J usage is TRBJ2-4; D gene unclear. The CDR3 contains 17 residues. Between the trimmed V and J ends, which lost 0 bases and 0 bases, there was a span of 12 bases. Germline CDR1 reads LNHNV; CDR2 reads YYDKDF (reference sequence). CDR3 nucleotide sequence: TGTGCCACCAGCAGAGATTCGGGTGGTGTAGCCAAAAACATTCAGTACTTC. Translated: CATSRDSGGVAKNIQYF.

In this sample, this clone turned up a few times. The J gene is TRBJ2-4, the V gene TRBV11-1, with 7 bases that match TRBD2. Germline loops: CDR1 SGHAT, CDR2 FQDESV (reference sequence). The CDR3 contains 15 residues. V dropped 5 bases and J dropped 2; count of bases not matched to a gene: 6. The CDR3 loop is CASSAWEGTKNIQYF. As DNA, the CDR3 is TGTGCCAGCAGCGCTTGGGAGGGTACCAAAAACATTCAGTACTTC. The full variable domain, in which reference TRBV11-1 and TRBJ2-4 provide the parts outside the CDR3, is EAEVAQSPRYKITEKSQAVAFWCDPISGHATLYWYRQILGQGPELLVQFQDESVVDDSQLPKDRFSAERLKGVDSTLKIQPAELGDSAMYLCASSAWEGTKNIQYFGAGTRLSVL.

The chain couples TRBV23-1 to TRBJ2-7; no clear D. TRBV23-1 is labeled an ORF, and its function is uncertain. V lost 0 bases, J lost 4 bases, and 10 bases lay in between. The CDR3 loop spans 14 amino acids. The CDR3 DNA is TGCGCCAGCAGTCAATCGGTCCCCGGGTACGAGCAGTACTTC. Its protein is CASSQSVPGYEQYF.

This rearrangement joins TRBV7-2 to TRBJ1-1; D might be TRBD1 (5 bases). Germline V lookup: CDR1 SGHTA, CDR2 FQGNSA. Trimming removed 0 bases from V and 5 bases from J, with 10 bases in between. The CDR3 has 14 amino acids. CDR3 in amino acids: CASSLARRETEAFF. The DNA of the CDR3 is TGTGCCAGCAGCTTAGCTCGCAGGGAAACTGAAGCTTTCTTT.

This chain uses TRBV19 with TRBJ2-4; the match to TRBD2 covers 13 bases. The CDR3 covers 15 residues. V dropped 6 bases and J dropped 9; count of bases not matched to a gene: 8. Germline V gene data show CDR1 as LNHDA and CDR2 as SQIVND (reference sequence). CDR3 protein: CASRKGTSGETIQYF. The CDR3 nucleotides read TGTGCCAGTAGGAAAGGGACTAGCGGGGAAACCATTCAGTACTTC.